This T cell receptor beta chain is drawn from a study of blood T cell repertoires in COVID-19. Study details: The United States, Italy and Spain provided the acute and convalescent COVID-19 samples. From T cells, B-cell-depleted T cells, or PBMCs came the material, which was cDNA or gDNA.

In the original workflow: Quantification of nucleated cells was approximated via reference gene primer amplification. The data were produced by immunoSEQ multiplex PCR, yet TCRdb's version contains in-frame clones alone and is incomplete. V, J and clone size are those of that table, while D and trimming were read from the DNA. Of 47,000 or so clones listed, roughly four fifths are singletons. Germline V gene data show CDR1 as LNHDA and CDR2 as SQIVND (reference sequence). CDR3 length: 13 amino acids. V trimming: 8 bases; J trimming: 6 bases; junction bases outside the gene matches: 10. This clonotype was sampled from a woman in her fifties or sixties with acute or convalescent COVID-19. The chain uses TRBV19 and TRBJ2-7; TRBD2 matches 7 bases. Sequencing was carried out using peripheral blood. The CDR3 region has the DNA TGTGCCAGTGAGCGGGAAACCGATGGCGAGCAGTACTTC. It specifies CASERETDGEQYF.